The following is a T cell receptor (beta chain) sequence with its context. This clonotype was seen repeatedly, ten times or more. The antigen it recognizes is unknown. One base away there is no much larger clone; base qualities are not given. To synthesize cDNA, template-switch 5'RACE was performed with a primer carrying a 10-nucleotide random unique molecular identifier so that each TCR transcript was tagged. Every sequencing run yielded over 170 million TCR-beta sequences covering 15-18 subjects. The RNeasy kit was used to extract total RNA. The KAPA Real-time Library Amplification kit was used to amplify TCR-beta VDJ regions with primers targeting the TCR constant region and the 5'RACE anchor. Sample indexes and Illumina adaptors were added in a first PCR, and a second PCR then increased library yield. After Ampure bead purification, the roughly 650 bp TCR product was size-selected on a 2% E-gel SizeSelection system. Before pooling, libraries had their quality checked on a Bioanalyzer, their concentration measured with Qubit, and their quantity determined with the Kapa Library Quantification kit. An Illumina HiSeq 2500 sequenced the libraries paired-end 2 x 150 bp. To increase sequence diversity, about 25-31% phiX was spiked into each library pool. The paper's processing steps were these. The quality-filtered reads were processed with the UMI-based MiGEC pipeline, whose error correction step removed more than 90% of the raw TCR sequences. IMGT germline references were used for aligning VDJ genes, and each clonotype was defined as a unique CDR3 amino acid sequence together with its V-J genes. Clonal expansion, Shannon diversity and CDR3 relatedness were evaluated with VDJtools (CalcPairwiseDistances, ClusterSamples), while phylogenetic trees were built in CLCbio workbench. Using coefficient-of-variation modelling across technical triplicates, the study counted a clone as expanded if it had at least 8 unique UMIs. Through fastp at Q25 and MiXCR, TCRdb rebuilt clones from the public reads, retaining in-frame beta chains. Merged by CDR3 protein, the rows form single entries marked with the most common genes and DNA. TCRdb's processing, not the authors' own work, is the source of the V and J calls. This sample gives around 69,000 distinct CDR3 sequences in total; 4.5% of them show up just once. The top ten clones comprise under 7.5% of the sample.

This entry comes from a study of neurological immune-mediated disorders (dated by TCRdb to about 2019). Study-level background: Among the approximately 35 multiple sclerosis patients, relapsing-remitting MS accounted for approximately 30 and secondary progressive MS accounted for 3. The study compared peripheral blood TCR-beta repertoires of HTLV-I-associated myelopathy (HAM/TSP) patients, multiple sclerosis patients and healthy controls using UMI-based sequencing. Longitudinal samples, technical triplicates and paired sorted CD4+ and CD8+ T-cell subsets, alongside PBMC samples, were included among the approximately 110 TCR-beta libraries. The cohort included about 70 subjects: approximately 14 with HAM/TSP, about 34 with multiple sclerosis, and around 20 healthy controls.

At the junction V is shortened by 11 bases and J by 2 bases, with 22 bases in between. The germline V gene (reference sequence) sets CDR1 to SEHNR and CDR2 to FQNEAQ. The CDR3 measures 15 amino acids from cysteine to phenylalanine. Here the CDR3 DNA is all that survives: 45 bases in frame from base 1. Results the study describes overall, beyond this receptor: Expanded clones from different subjects shared no identical CDR3 amino acid sequences, which suggests that TCR-beta repertoires were private in all groups. In phylogenetic analysis, the repertoires of 18 of 34 MS patients grouped into a cluster of related CDR3 sequences, which suggests a possible signature at the repertoire level. No clinical or MRI features were associated with the MS cluster, and the authors said that larger cohorts are needed. TCR clonal expansion was highest in HAM/TSP patients and lowest in MS patients, with MS patients falling below even healthy controls.

For the unsorted PBMC libraries, 2 million PBMCs were stored in RNAlater at -80 degrees C until RNA extraction and were used to generate the libraries. Multiple sclerosis patients were enrolled in a US clinical protocol evaluating disease progression by magnetic resonance imaging. Peripheral blood was subjected to Ficoll-Hypaque density gradient centrifugation to isolate PBMCs, which were then cryopreserved in liquid nitrogen. The receptor chain draws on TRBV7-9 and TRBJ2-7, with a tentative D gene TRBD2 over 5 matching bases. Sequenced sample: PBMCs. The TCR comes from a man aged 30-40 years with multiple sclerosis. The CDR3 amino acid sequence is: CAFKRAPGGPYEQYF. The bases are TGTGCCTTCAAGAGGGCCCCCGGCGGGCCCTACGAGCAGTACTTC.